Listed here are 25 T cell receptor beta chains from one sample, sequenced in a study of naive and memory T cell subsets. Both TRBC1 and TRBC2 were covered by a beta constant-region primer of two equimolar oligonucleotides. One entry per CDR3 protein, called by TCRdb with MiXCR from the UMI-ligation and nested PCR reads. The table shows 140,000 to 150,000 distinct CDR3 sequences, with 15% to 20% occurring only once. Specimen: naive CD4+ T cells from blood. These receptors originate from a human donor in good health.

This clonotype has only a few counts. The chain is built from TRBV24-1 and TRBJ2-5, with 9 bases lining up with TRBD1. Germline V CDR1 and CDR2: KGHDR, SFDVKD. The CDR3 covers 17 residues. The J segment lost 4 bases and the V segment lost 0 bases, leaving 8 bases of the junction unmatched. The CDR3: CATSDLGTGKALETQYF. In nucleotides, the CDR3 is TGTGCCACCAGTGATTTGGGGACAGGGAAAGCTCTAGAGACCCAGTACTTC.

This clonotype has only a few counts. The CDR3 bases are TGTGCCAGCAGCTTAACGCAGGGACCCTCACCCCTCCACTTT. Amino acids: CASSLTQGPSPLHF. The J gene is TRBJ1-6, the V gene TRBV7-3; TRBD1 is a possible D gene (5 bases). CDR3 length equals 14 residues. V dropped 0 bases and J dropped 10 bases, with 10 bases sitting between them. CDR1 SGHTA and CDR2 FQGTGA come from the germline V gene.

This clonotype showed up just a few times. V is TRBV24-1 and J is TRBJ2-1, with D possibly being TRBD2 (5 bases). V shed 3 bases and J shed 4 bases, with 12 bases lying between them. CDR3 length: 15 amino acids. From germline, CDR1 is KGHDR and CDR2 SFDVKD. In DNA form, the CDR3 reads TGTGCCACCAGTGATGGGAGACGAGATTACAATGAGCAGTTCTTC. Its translation: CATSDGRRDYNEQFF.

J is TRBJ2-7 and V is TRBV5-1; D possibly uses TRBD1 or TRBD2 (5 bases each). Trimming shortened V by 0 bases and J by 3 bases, and 10 bases separated the two germline ends. Looked up from germline, CDR1 is SGHRS and CDR2 is YFSETQ. CDR3 length: 14 residues. The CDR3 DNA sequence: TGCGCCAGCAGCTTGGGGGACCTCAGCTACGAGCAGTACTTC. The encoded protein is CASSLGDLSYEQYF.

This clonotype was detected a few times. The gene calls are TRBV12-3 or TRBV12-4 and TRBJ2-7, with D perhaps assigned TRBD1 or TRBD2 (6 bases each). This CDR3 region has 17 residues. Trimming left V 6 bases short and J 1 base short, with 22 bases between. CDR3 coding DNA: TGTGCCAGCAGCCCCGGGAGAGGGGGAGGATATTCCTACGAGCAGTACTTC. This sequence encodes CASSPGRGGGYSYEQYF.

J is TRBJ2-7 and V is TRBV15; D perhaps matches TRBD1 (6 bases). Between the trimmed V and J ends, which lost 4 bases and 4 bases, there was a span of 20 bases. In germline, CDR1 is LNHNV, CDR2 YYDKDF (reference sequence). The CDR3 length is 16 residues. The CDR3 region is CATSKSSWTVPYEQYF. Written as DNA, the CDR3 is TGTGCCACCAGCAAATCCTCCTGGACAGTGCCATACGAGCAGTACTTC.

The chain uses TRBV2 and TRBJ2-7; D might be TRBD1 (5 bases). Trimming took 7 bases from V and 5 from J, leaving 18 bases between them. CDR3 size: 14 residues. CDR1 is SNHLY and CDR2 is FYNNEI in the germline V gene. CDR3 region: CASIQSQVLDEQYF. In DNA form, the CDR3 reads TGTGCCAGCATCCAATCACAGGTCCTCGACGAGCAGTACTTC. Full variable domain (outside the CDR3, taken from reference TRBV2 and TRBJ2-7): EPEVTQTPSHQVTQMGQEVILRCVPISNHLYFYWYRQILGQKVEFLVSFYNNEISEKSEIFDDQFSVERPDGSNFTLKIRSTKLEDSAMYFCASIQSQVLDEQYFGPGTRLTVT.

This rearrangement joins TRBV5-1 to TRBJ2-1; 8 bases fit TRBD2. Germline values: CDR1 SGHRS, CDR2 YFSETQ. J gave up 6 bases and V 1 base, and 12 bases lay outside the gene matches. The CDR3 is 17 residues long. The CDR3, as DNA: TGCGCCAGCAGCTTGAGTTATGCGGGGGGCCCCATCAATGAGCAGTTCTTC. This encodes CASSLSYAGGPINEQFF. The full variable domain, in which reference TRBV5-1 and TRBJ2-1 provide the parts outside the CDR3, is KAGVTQTPRYLIKTRGQQVTLSCSPISGHRSVSWYQQTPGQGLQFLFEYFSETQRNKGNFPGRFSGRQFSNSRSEMNVSTLELGDSALYLCASSLSYAGGPINEQFFGPGTRLTVL.

The sample holds a few counts of this clonotype. The genes are TRBV30 and TRBJ1-3; unclear D gene. Per germline, CDR1 GTSNPN and CDR2 SVGIG (reference sequence). This CDR3 has 15 residues. The V end was cut by 2 bases, the J end by 0 bases, with 11 bases between. The CDR3 sequence: CAWSPGPNSGNTIYF. Here the CDR3 DNA reads TGTGCCTGGAGTCCCGGACCCAACTCTGGAAACACCATATATTTT.

The J gene is TRBJ1-5, the V gene TRBV5-4; no reliable D call. Germline V CDR1 and CDR2: SGHNT, YYREEE (reference sequence). The V gene lost 0 bases and the J gene lost 3 bases, with 4 bases spanning the gap. The length of the CDR3 is 13 residues. This chain's CDR3 is CASSLDFNQPQHF. The CDR3 nucleotides are TGTGCCAGCAGCTTGGACTTCAATCAGCCCCAGCATTTT.

J is TRBJ1-2 and V is TRBV11-2, with D possibly TRBD1 on 5 matching bases. Trimming stripped 5 bases from V and 2 bases from J, with 15 bases between. From germline, CDR1 is SGHAT and CDR2 FQNNGV. The length of the CDR3 is 15 residues. The CDR3: CASSPPGRENYGYTF. The DNA for the CDR3 is TGTGCCAGCAGCCCGCCGGGGCGCGAGAACTATGGCTACACCTTC.

The rearrangement joins TRBV2 to TRBJ1-2; D uncertain. This CDR3 has 16 amino acids. Trimming took 5 bases from V and 0 from J, leaving 16 bases between them. CDR1 is SNHLY, CDR2 FYNNEI, per germline. CDR3 bases: TGTGCCAGCAGTCCTTTGACTCGGCCAGCTAACTATGGCTACACCTTC. This codes for CASSPLTRPANYGYTF. The entire variable domain, with the rest obtained from reference TRBV2 and TRBJ1-2, is as follows: EPEVTQTPSHQVTQMGQEVILRCVPISNHLYFYWYRQILGQKVEFLVSFYNNEISEKSEIFDDQFSVERPDGSNFTLKIRSTKLEDSAMYFCASSPLTRPANYGYTFGSGTRLTVV.

This rearrangement joins TRBV28 to TRBJ1-1, with D uncertain. The V gene lost 3 bases and the J gene lost 1 base, with 15 bases spanning the gap. The CDR3 consists of 16 residues. Germline V lookup: CDR1 MDHEN, CDR2 SYDVKM. The CDR3 loop reads CASSFAGWGRNTEAFF. CDR3 nucleotide sequence: TGTGCCAGCAGTTTTGCCGGGTGGGGTCGGAACACTGAAGCTTTCTTT. Together with reference TRBV28 and TRBJ1-1, the CDR3 gives the full variable domain: DVKVTQSSRYLVKRTGEKVFLECVQDMDHENMFWYRQDPGLGLRLIYFSYDVKMKEKGDIPEGYSVSREKKERFSLILESASTNQTSMYLCASSFAGWGRNTEAFFGQGTRLTVV.

This clonotype showed up just a few times. The V call is TRBV5-1, the J call TRBJ2-7; 9 nucleotides agree with TRBD1. The length of the CDR3 is 15 residues. Trimming removed 0 bases from V and 9 bases from J; junction bases left unmatched: 10. Germline lookup yields CDR1 SGHRS and CDR2 YFSETQ. CDR3 residues: CASSLVGTGPGGQYF. CDR3 DNA sequence: TGCGCCAGCAGCTTGGTAGGGACAGGGCCCGGAGGGCAGTACTTC.

This clonotype showed up just a few times. The chain has TRBV30 and TRBJ2-7; 7 bases map to TRBD1. CDR3 length: 15 amino acids. From germline, CDR1 is GTSNPN and CDR2 SVGIG (reference sequence). Trimming removed 1 base from V and 2 bases from J; junction bases left unmatched: 8. CDR3 in DNA: TGTGCCTGGAGTGCGGGCCGACAGGGCCCCTACGAGCAGTACTTC. Its protein product is CAWSAGRQGPYEQYF.

This clonotype came up a few times. The chain has TRBV29-1 and TRBJ2-3; D is possibly TRBD1 (5 bases). Germline V lookup: CDR1 SQVTM, CDR2 ANQGSEA. Trimming removed 4 bases from V and 4 bases from J, with 15 bases in between. This CDR3 contains 14 residues. Here the CDR3 DNA reads TGCAGCGTTGCAAGGGGTGTCGGTGCAGATACGCAGTATTTT. This sequence encodes CSVARGVGADTQYF.

This clonotype has only a few counts. V gene TRBV7-2 combines with J gene TRBJ2-2, with D possibly TRBD1 on 5 matching bases. The V gene lost 3 bases and the J gene lost 6 bases, with 11 bases spanning the gap. The length of the CDR3 is 14 residues. Looked up from germline, CDR1 is SGHTA and CDR2 is FQGNSA. The CDR3 nucleotides read TGTGCCAGCAGCTTCTCTGGACAATCCGGGGAGCTGTTTTTT. Residues: CASSFSGQSGELFF.

This clonotype was recorded at least ten times. The chain links TRBV20-1 to TRBJ2-7; possible D gene TRBD1, 5 bases. This CDR3 region has 16 residues. The V end was cut by 0 bases, the J end by 2 bases, with 17 bases between. Germline values: CDR1 DFQATT, CDR2 SNEGSKA (reference sequence). CDR3 sequence (DNA): TGCAGTGCTAGAGAGTATAGGGGCCGATCCCCCTACGAGCAGTACTTC. This gives the protein CSAREYRGRSPYEQYF.

This clonotype was seen at least ten times. V is TRBV20-1 and J is TRBJ2-3; 7 nucleotides match TRBD2. The junction had 7 bases not matched to a gene; V was cut back by 7 bases and J by 3 bases. This CDR3 region has 13 residues. Germline V gene data show CDR1 as DFQATT and CDR2 as SNEGSKA (reference sequence). CDR3 in DNA: TGCAGTGGCGGGAGTGGGTTGACAGATACGCAGTATTTT. Translating gives CSGGSGLTDTQYF.

This clonotype was observed a handful of times. The chain employs TRBV25-1 and TRBJ2-7; the D is unclear. Germline CDR1 is MGHDK and CDR2 is SYGVNS. Trimming took off 9 bases at V and 1 base at J, with 13 bases between the two ends. The CDR3 extends over 13 amino acids. The CDR3 nucleotides read TGTGCCAGTTGCCTTGGGCATTCCTACGAGCAGTACTTC. The encoded protein is CASCLGHSYEQYF.

The J gene is TRBJ2-1, the V gene TRBV5-1; D gene unclear. The V gene lost 5 bases and the J gene lost 0 bases, with 6 bases spanning the gap. CDR3 length equals 13 residues. Germline assignment: CDR1 SGHRS and CDR2 YFSETQ. The CDR3 is CASRPSSYNEQFF. CDR3 nucleotide sequence: TGCGCCAGCAGACCGAGCTCCTACAATGAGCAGTTCTTC.

The chain carries TRBV28 and TRBJ2-5; possibly TRBD2 for D (7 bases). Trimming took off 3 bases at V and 4 bases at J, with 12 bases between the two ends. CDR3 length: 14 amino acids. The germline gives CDR1 MDHEN, CDR2 SYDVKM. CDR3 residues: CASSFPGEGETQYF. The CDR3 bases are TGTGCCAGCAGTTTCCCAGGGGAGGGAGAGACCCAGTACTTC.

The chain uses TRBV15 and TRBJ1-4; 8 nucleotides line up with TRBD1. CDR3 length: 15 amino acids. Trimming took 0 bases from V and 7 from J; bases not matched to a gene: 4. Looked up from germline, CDR1 is LNHNV and CDR2 is YYDKDF (reference sequence). CDR3: CATSREQGASEKLFF. The CDR3 DNA follows: TGTGCCACCAGCAGAGAGCAGGGGGCGAGTGAAAAACTGTTTTTT.

The J gene is TRBJ2-1, the V gene TRBV7-9; 8 bases fit TRBD2. Per the germline V gene, CDR1 is SEHNR and CDR2 is FQNEAQ (reference sequence). This CDR3 region has 16 residues. V lost 2 bases to trimming and J lost 1 base; unmatched junction nucleotides: 4. CDR3 nucleotide sequence: TGTGCCAGCAGCTTACGTCCGGGAGGGTCCTACAATGAGCAGTTCTTC. Protein sequence: CASSLRPGGSYNEQFF.

This clonotype turned up a few times. The V call is TRBV2, the J call TRBJ1-1; possible D gene TRBD1, 5 bases. V lost 7 bases and J 4 bases, leaving 25 bases between the germline ends. Germline CDR1 SNHLY, CDR2 FYNNEI. There are 17 residues in the CDR3. The CDR3 DNA reads as TGTGCCAGCACCCCAAACTCCCCCCAGGGCCGTTTCACTGAAGCTTTCTTT. Translation: CASTPNSPQGRFTEAFF.